This entry lists 16 T cell receptor beta chains sequenced from one sample in a study of T cells in Graves' hyperthyroidism and ophthalmopathy. Researchers took RNA transcripts and amplified the TCR beta CDR3 regions from them. During a first-round RT-PCR of the TCR CDR3, the HTBI primer set was used. TCRdb fed the multiplex PCR reads into MiXCR, producing one record per CDR3 protein. Among hundreds of thousands of distinct CDR3 sequences listed, roughly 15% were seen once. The sequenced sample consisted of blood. The origin of the receptors is a woman between 40 and 55 years old with Graves' ophthalmopathy.

This clonotype showed up just a few times. The chain recombines TRBV20-1 with TRBJ2-7; D may be TRBD1 or TRBD2 (5 bases each). The V and J ends lost 5 bases and 4 bases respectively, with 15 bases between them. Germline assignment: CDR1 DFQATT and CDR2 SNEGSKA (reference sequence). The CDR3 has 13 residues. The CDR3 nucleotides are TGCAGTGCTTTCCTGGGGGAACGGTACGAGCAGTACTTC. Translation gives CSAFLGERYEQYF.

This clonotype appeared many times. The chain recombines TRBV27 with TRBJ1-1; weak D call: TRBD1 (5 bases). V lost 5 bases and J 0 bases, leaving 19 bases between the germline ends. The CDR3 extends over 17 amino acids. Per germline, CDR1 MNHEY and CDR2 SMNVEV (reference sequence). The CDR3 DNA reads as TGTGCCAGCAGTCCGTGGACACGAGCGTTTATGAACACTGAAGCTTTCTTT. It codes for CASSPWTRAFMNTEAFF.

This clonotype has a count of ten or more. The chain is built from TRBV11-3 and TRBJ2-5; 7 positions agree with TRBD1. The CDR3 extends over 15 amino acids. Germline trimming cut 1 base from V and 2 bases from J; bases unmatched to any gene: 4. CDR1 SGHNT and CDR2 YENEEA come from the germline V gene. CDR3 in amino acids: CASSLAGQMQETQYF. The CDR3 DNA sequence: TGTGCCAGCAGCTTAGCGGGACAGATGCAAGAGACCCAGTACTTC.

This clonotype was observed many times. V is TRBV19 and J is TRBJ2-6, with D perhaps TRBD2 (6 bases). V was cut by 11 bases and J by 1 base, with 9 bases left in between. The CDR3 has 13 amino acids. CDR1 and CDR2 (germline): LNHDA, SQIVND (reference sequence). The DNA for the CDR3 is TGTGCCGCGGGGAGTTCTGGGGCCAACGTCCTGACTTTC. Protein: CAAGSSGANVLTF.

At least ten counts were recorded for this clonotype. V is TRBV20-1 and J is TRBJ1-2, with D maybe TRBD1 (6 bases). The V end was cut by 1 base, the J end by 1 base, with 16 bases between. Germline V gene data show CDR1 as DFQATT and CDR2 as SNEGSKA (reference sequence). This CDR3 contains 16 residues. The chain's CDR3 is CSARGSGTRGNYGYTF. In DNA form, the CDR3 reads TGCAGTGCTAGAGGGTCCGGGACAAGGGGTAACTATGGCTACACCTTC.

This clonotype came up many times. The gene calls are TRBV10-3 and TRBJ2-7; 9 nucleotides line up with TRBD2. Trimming removed 4 bases from V and 4 bases from J; junction bases left unmatched: 5. Germline V gene data show CDR1 as ENHRY and CDR2 as SYGVKD. The CDR3 is 14 residues long. CDR3 DNA: TGTGCCATCAGTGTGTCAGCGGGAGGATACGAGCAGTACTTC. Amino acid sequence: CAISVSAGGYEQYF.

V gene TRBV12-3 or TRBV12-4 combines with J gene TRBJ1-2; D is unclear. V was pared by 7 bases and J by 4 bases, with 16 bases between. The CDR3 spans 14 residues. CDR3 nucleotides: TGTGCCAGCACCACAACCGGGCAAAGCTATGGCTACACCTTC. Its translation is CASTTTGQSYGYTF.

The table lists this clonotype with many counts. The chain employs TRBV3-1 and TRBJ1-5; TRBD1 matches 10 bases. The junction had 6 bases not matched to a gene; V was cut back by 8 bases and J by 5 bases. This CDR3 has 14 residues. Per germline, CDR1 LGHDT and CDR2 YNNKEL (reference sequence). CDR3 sequence (DNA): TGTGCCAGCTCGCAAGGGACAGGGGATCAGCCCCAGCATTTT. It specifies CASSQGTGDQPQHF.

This clonotype was detected ten times or more. J is TRBJ1-2 and V is TRBV19; 7 nucleotides agree with TRBD1. The CDR3 extends over 18 amino acids. The germline V gene has CDR1 LNHDA and CDR2 SQIVND (reference sequence). Trimming took 5 bases from V and 4 from J; bases not matched to a gene: 19. The CDR3 here is CASSGPGTVTPGGYGYTF. For the CDR3, the DNA is TGTGCCAGTAGTGGACCCGGGACAGTTACGCCCGGCGGCTATGGCTACACCTTC.

The J gene is TRBJ2-1, the V gene TRBV11-2; TRBD1 is a possible D gene (5 bases). The CDR3 spans 14 residues. With 1 base removed from V and 8 bases from J, the gap between germline ends came to 12 bases. The germline gives CDR1 SGHAT, CDR2 FQNNGV. CDR3 bases: TGTGCCAGCAGCTTAGGCAGCCCCAGGGATGAGCAGTTCTTC. It translates to CASSLGSPRDEQFF.

This clonotype has at least ten counts. The chain has TRBV15 and TRBJ1-1; TRBD1 agrees at 8 bases. CDR1 and CDR2 from the germline V gene are LNHNV and YYDKDF (reference sequence). V shed 1 base and J 5 bases; nucleotides not matched to a gene: 3. This CDR3 has 14 residues. The CDR3 is CATSRGTGITEAFF. The CDR3 nucleotides are TGTGCCACCAGCAGAGGGACAGGGATTACTGAAGCTTTCTTT.

The sample holds many counts of this clonotype. The chain carries TRBV30 and TRBJ2-7; D call uncertain. Deletions cut 4 bases from V and 4 bases from J, with 11 bases between. This CDR3 has 12 amino acids. The V gene's germline CDR1 is GTSNPN and CDR2 SVGIG (reference sequence). The CDR3 nucleotides read TGTGCCTGGATGGGGTCTGGGTACGAGCAGTACTTC. Its translation: CAWMGSGYEQYF.

This clonotype was seen many times. The genes are TRBV6-2 or TRBV6-3 and TRBJ2-3, with 10 bases fitting TRBD2. Trimming cost V 2 bases and J 5 bases; bases outside gene matches: 4. This CDR3 spans 15 amino acids. Per the germline V gene, CDR1 is MNHEY and CDR2 is SVGEGT. The CDR3 DNA is TGTGCCAGCAGTTACCTAGCGGGAGAGGAAGATACGCAGTATTTT. Residues: CASSYLAGEEDTQYF.

This clonotype was detected many times. V usage is TRBV19 and J usage is TRBJ1-5; D is unclear. The germline gives CDR1 LNHDA, CDR2 SQIVND (reference sequence). The length of the CDR3 is 15 residues. Trimming took 5 bases from V and 3 from J, leaving 14 bases between them. CDR3 in amino acids: CASSRQQSINQPQHF. The CDR3 DNA reads TGTGCCAGTAGTCGGCAACAGTCAATCAATCAGCCCCAGCATTTT.

On this clonotype itself: Being one base from a much bigger clone, this may be a read error. The chain links TRBV6-1 to TRBJ1-6; D may be TRBD1 (6 bases). Germline V gives CDR1 MNHNS, CDR2 SASEGT. This CDR3 contains 15 residues. CDR3 loop: CAGSLVDRSWSPLHF. As DNA, the CDR3 is TGTGCCGGCAGCCTGGTCGACAGGTCATGGTCACCCCTCCACTTT.

The sample holds many counts of this clonotype. This chain links TRBV29-1 with TRBJ2-5; no reliable D call. The CDR3 loop spans 13 amino acids. V was clipped by 0 bases and J by 7 bases, with 12 bases between them. Germline V gives CDR1 SQVTM, CDR2 ANQGSEA. The DNA of the CDR3 is TGCAGCGTTGAAGACAAACTTGTTGGGACCCAGTACTTC. This translates into CSVEDKLVGTQYF.